Here is one T cell receptor (beta chain) with its context. V was clipped by 7 bases and J by 0 bases; unmatched bases: 3. CDR1 is LNHDA and CDR2 is SQIVND in the germline V gene (reference sequence). The CDR3 is 15 residues long. The entry originates in a study of blood T cell repertoires in COVID-19. Study in general: Both acute and convalescent COVID-19 samples were obtained from the United States, Italy and Spain. PBMCs, B-cell-depleted T cells, or T cells provided the cDNA or gDNA that made up the material.

Some clones are missing from TCRdb's copy, which holds only in-frame ones; the method was immunoSEQ multiplex PCR. This table has more than 60,000 clones, about 74% appearing once. This chain links TRBV19 with TRBJ2-2; 9 bases are shared with TRBD2. What was sequenced was peripheral blood. This receptor was identified in a human donor with acute or convalescent COVID-19. The donor label of this sample is uncertain. CDR3 coding DNA: TGTGCCAGTACCTTAGCGGGAGCGAACACCGGGGAGCTGTTTTTT. Protein product: CASTLAGANTGELFF.